Below are 22 T cell receptor beta chains sequenced from a single sample in a study of radiation and T cells in renal cell carcinoma. Time point here: baseline pretreatment blood. The treatment denotes: 15 Gy SBRT to primary tumor, nephrectomy 4 weeks later. Produced via immunoSEQ multiplex PCR; TCRdb's table is partial and in-frame only. Of about 150,000 clones listed, around nine tenths are singletons. Sequenced here: blood, sampled from a patient whose treatment included radiotherapy and nephrectomy. The receptors were gathered from a woman between 50 and 59 years old with renal cell carcinoma.

The chain has TRBV5-1 and TRBJ1-4; no definite D call. There are 16 residues in the CDR3. V lost 0 bases and J 7 bases, leaving 16 bases between the germline ends. CDR1 and CDR2 from the germline V gene are SGHRS and YFSETQ. This CDR3 reads CASSLGRRGVGEKLFF. CDR3 sequence (DNA): TGCGCCAGCAGCTTGGGTCGGCGGGGTGTCGGTGAAAAACTGTTTTTT.

The gene calls are TRBV4-3 and TRBJ1-4; D gene unclear. V shed 0 bases and J shed 7 bases, with 12 bases lying between them. This CDR3 spans 15 amino acids. CDR1 and CDR2 (germline): LGHNA, YSLEER. CDR3 loop: CASSQEGIRSEKLFF. The CDR3 DNA is TGCGCCAGCAGCCAAGAGGGAATTCGAAGTGAAAAACTGTTTTTT.

The chain is built from TRBV5-1 and TRBJ1-5; maybe TRBD1 (6 bases). This CDR3 is built from 15 residues. Germline CDR1 reads SGHRS; CDR2 reads YFSETQ. Trimming pared 5 bases from V and 5 bases from J, leaving 17 bases between. The CDR3 DNA is TGCGCCAGCAGGGTCGGGACATCGGTGGATCAGCCCCAGCATTTT. Encoded protein: CASRVGTSVDQPQHF.

The chain couples TRBV7-8 to TRBJ2-7; 8 nucleotides align to TRBD1. The germline V gene encodes CDR1 SGHVS and CDR2 FQNEAQ. This CDR3 region has 14 residues. Trimming removed 1 base from V and 8 bases from J; junction bases left unmatched: 7. The chain's CDR3 is CASSLDRGNNKQYF. Here the CDR3 DNA reads TGTGCCAGCAGCTTAGACAGGGGGAATAACAAGCAGTACTTC.

V and J are TRBV7-2 and TRBJ2-3; TRBD2 matches at 14 bases. The CDR3 loop spans 16 amino acids. In germline, CDR1 is SGHTA, CDR2 FQGNSA. V was clipped by 5 bases and J by 4 bases; unmatched bases: 5. The CDR3 region is CASSPRLAGGPDTQYF. The CDR3 DNA follows: TGTGCCAGCAGCCCCCGACTAGCGGGGGGGCCAGATACGCAGTATTTT. The entire variable domain, with the rest obtained from reference TRBV7-2 and TRBJ2-3, is as follows: GAGVSQSPSNKVTEKGKDVELRCDPISGHTALYWYRQSLGQGLEFLIYFQGNSAPDKSGLPSDRFSAERTGGSVSTLTIQRTQQEDSAVYLCASSPRLAGGPDTQYFGPGTRLTVL.

The chain joins TRBV19 to TRBJ2-3, with D maybe TRBD2 (6 bases). Per the germline V gene, CDR1 is LNHDA and CDR2 is SQIVND (reference sequence). This CDR3 region has 12 residues. V was shortened by 10 bases and J by 3 bases, with 11 bases between the two germline ends. The CDR3 nucleotides are TGTGCCAAGACTAGTGGTACAGATACGCAGTATTTT. Translated: CAKTSGTDTQYF.

The chain employs TRBV2 and TRBJ2-5; 8 bases line up with TRBD1. The CDR3 runs to 14 residues. Germline lookup yields CDR1 SNHLY and CDR2 FYNNEI. Trimming cost V 6 bases and J 1 base; bases outside gene matches: 4. This CDR3 is CASSRDRFQETQYF. The CDR3 coding sequence is TGTGCCAGCAGCAGGGACAGGTTCCAAGAGACCCAGTACTTC.

The chain is built from TRBV2 and TRBJ1-1, with D tentatively TRBD1 (5 bases). Germline CDR1 reads SNHLY; CDR2 reads FYNNEI. This CDR3 has 12 amino acids. Trimming shortened V by 7 bases and J by 1 base, and 7 bases separated the two germline ends. The CDR3 nucleotides read TGTGCCAGCATAAGGGGGAACACTGAAGCTTTCTTT. Amino acid sequence: CASIRGNTEAFF.

The rearrangement joins TRBV7-9 to TRBJ2-2; D not resolved. Germline CDR1 and CDR2: SEHNR and FQNEAQ (reference sequence). The V end lost 1 base, the J end lost 4 bases, and 7 bases lay between the germline ends. The CDR3 is 14 residues long. The CDR3: CASSLVTATGELFF. The DNA for the CDR3 is TGTGCCAGCAGCTTAGTAACAGCCACCGGGGAGCTGTTTTTT.

A single count supports this clone. The chain uses TRBV28 and TRBJ1-4; TRBD1 might be the D (6 bases). V gave up 6 bases and J gave up 4 bases, with 9 bases separating them. The germline CDR1 and CDR2 sequences are MDHEN and SYDVKM. The CDR3 spans 13 residues. The CDR3 sequence is CASSSDSNEKLFF. DNA for the CDR3: TGTGCCAGCAGCTCGGACAGTAATGAAAAACTGTTTTTT.

This clone was counted once. This chain links TRBV7-3 with TRBJ1-1, with D uncertain. Germline V lookup: CDR1 SGHTA, CDR2 FQGTGA. V lost 2 bases, J lost 0 bases, and 10 bases lay in between. The CDR3 runs to 15 residues. In nucleotides, the CDR3 is TGTGCCAGCAGCTTAGGTGGGGTCATGAACACTGAAGCTTTCTTT. As protein: CASSLGGVMNTEAFF.

The rearrangement joins TRBV5-1 to TRBJ1-5; D gene uncertain. Per the germline V gene, CDR1 is SGHRS and CDR2 is YFSETQ. Trimming shortened V by 1 base and J by 5 bases, and 7 bases separated the two germline ends. The CDR3 has 13 amino acids. CDR3 sequence reads: CASSLNRDQPQHF. CDR3 sequence (DNA): TGCGCCAGCAGCTTGAATAGGGATCAGCCCCAGCATTTT. The full variable domain, in which reference TRBV5-1 and TRBJ1-5 provide the parts outside the CDR3, is KAGVTQTPRYLIKTRGQQVTLSCSPISGHRSVSWYQQTPGQGLQFLFEYFSETQRNKGNFPGRFSGRQFSNSRSEMNVSTLELGDSALYLCASSLNRDQPQHFGDGTRLSIL.

The rearrangement joins TRBV4-3 to TRBJ1-6; 7 bases map to TRBD1. Germline values: CDR1 LGHNA, CDR2 YSLEER. The CDR3 extends over 17 amino acids. J lost 7 bases, V lost 0 bases, and 9 bases had no gene match. DNA of the CDR3: TGCGCCAGCAGCCAAGAGTCAGTACAGGGGCGGAATTCACCCCTCCACTTT. It is translated as CASSQESVQGRNSPLHF.

CDR3 DNA sequence: TGTGCCAGCAGTTCCCGACAGGGTGGAAACACCATATATTTT. This gives the protein CASSSRQGGNTIYF. This chain uses TRBV6-1 with TRBJ1-3; 7 bases are a match to TRBD1. Germline CDR1 MNHNS, CDR2 SASEGT. Trimming took 5 bases from V and 3 from J; bases not matched to a gene: 4. The CDR3 has 14 residues.

There are a few counts of this clone. An end of the junction differs from the germline gene, which may be a read error. The chain is built from TRBV2 and TRBJ1-5, with D tentatively TRBD1 (6 bases). CDR1 SNHLY and CDR2 FYNNEI come from the germline V gene. This CDR3 spans 14 amino acids. DNA for the CDR3: TGTGCCAGCGTATCCGGAGAGATGGGGACACCGGCCGTTTTT. Its protein product is CASVSGEMGTPAVF.

This clone was seen a few times. The chain joins TRBV5-1 to TRBJ2-2; possibly TRBD1 for D (6 bases). Germline V CDR1 and CDR2: SGHRS, YFSETQ. The CDR3 is made up of 16 amino acids. The V end was cut by 4 bases, the J end by 3 bases, with 16 bases between. The CDR3 region is CASSVQGSAHTGELFF. The DNA of the CDR3 is TGCGCCAGCAGCGTACAGGGTTCCGCGCACACCGGGGAGCTGTTTTTT.

V and J are TRBV20-1 and TRBJ1-2; the D gene is possibly TRBD1 (5 bases). The CDR3 spans 11 residues. Germline CDR1 DFQATT, CDR2 SNEGSKA (reference sequence). V was cut by 6 bases and J by 4 bases, with 9 bases left in between. The CDR3 DNA is TGCAGTGCCGCGGGGGGCTATGGCTACACCTTC. Translation gives CSAAGGYGYTF.

The chain employs TRBV7-2 and TRBJ2-3; no clear D. V was pared by 2 bases and J by 11 bases, with 11 bases between. The CDR3 is 12 residues long. Looked up from germline, CDR1 is SGHTA and CDR2 is FQGNSA. The CDR3 DNA reads TGTGCCAGCAGCTTATGGCGGTCCGGGCAGTATTTT. This codes for CASSLWRSGQYF.

The chain has TRBV6-5 and TRBJ2-3; 7 bases agree with TRBD2. The CDR3 has 14 amino acids. V was clipped by 4 bases and J by 2 bases; unmatched bases: 3. Germline V gives CDR1 MNHEY, CDR2 SVGAGI. The CDR3 reads CASSSGTTTDTQYF. CDR3 in DNA: TGTGCCAGCAGTTCCGGGACTACCACAGATACGCAGTATTTT.

The rearrangement links TRBV19 to TRBJ1-1; D may be TRBD1 (5 bases). With 6 bases removed from V and 0 bases from J, the gap between germline ends came to 14 bases. Germline lookup yields CDR1 LNHDA and CDR2 SQIVND (reference sequence). The CDR3 length is 15 residues. CDR3 in DNA: TGTGCCAGTAGAGGCCCCCAGGGAGTGAACACTGAAGCTTTCTTT. Translating it yields CASRGPQGVNTEAFF.

The CDR3 is CASSTTGGVTEQFF. CDR3 coding DNA: TGTGCCAGTAGTACAACGGGAGGGGTTACTGAGCAGTTCTTC. The rearrangement uses TRBV19 and TRBJ2-1; 8 nucleotides align to TRBD2. Germline trimming cut 4 bases from V and 9 bases from J; bases unmatched to any gene: 8. CDR3 length: 14 amino acids. Germline CDR1 and CDR2: LNHDA and SQIVND (reference sequence). The variable domain in full, with the rest retrieved from reference TRBV19 and TRBJ2-1, is DGGITQSPKYLFRKEGQNVTLSCEQNLNHDAMYWYRQDPGQGLRLIYYSQIVNDFQKGDIAEGYSVSREKKESFPLTVTSAQKNPTAFYLCASSTTGGVTEQFFGPGTRLTVL.

This chain connects TRBV7-6 to TRBJ2-1, with 9 bases matching TRBD1. The CDR3 runs to 16 residues. Germline CDR1 SGHVS, CDR2 FNYEAQ. J gave up 3 bases and V 1 base, and 4 bases lay outside the gene matches. The CDR3 DNA reads TGTGCCAGCAGCTTAGTGGGACAGGGAAGCTACAATGAGCAGTTCTTC. Its translation is CASSLVGQGSYNEQFF.